This T cell receptor beta chain was observed in a study of T cells in Graves' hyperthyroidism and ophthalmopathy. Study-wide results and limits: Also found in blood were most expanded thyroid clonotypes above 0.001.

CDR3 length: 12 residues. V gave up 6 bases and J gave up 6 bases, with 12 bases separating them. This clonotype was seen ten or more times. No antigen is known for it. Authors of the study amplified TCR beta CDR3 regions from RNA transcripts. First-round RT-PCR with HTBI primers amplified the TCR CDR3 region. TCRdb recomputed calls from the multiplex PCR reads with MiXCR, one row per CDR3 protein. The table lists hundreds of thousands of distinct CDR3 sequences, roughly 22% of them singletons. Clinical symptoms, serum thyroxine, TRAb, thyroid ultrasound and orbital computed tomography informed diagnoses.

The source of this sequence is a woman aged 40 to 50 with Graves' ophthalmopathy. V gene TRBV12-3 or TRBV12-4 combines with J gene TRBJ2-7; weak D call: TRBD1 (5 bases). Material for sequencing was blood. This CDR3 is CASSLLGAEQYF. CDR3 bases: TGTGCCAGCAGCTTACTTGGGGCCGAGCAGTACTTC.